Described below is a single T cell receptor beta chain sequence and its context. Its antigen is as yet unknown. This entry is derived from a study of shared clonotypes between healthy human individuals. Study in general: Per-donor plates numbered three CD4 naive, three CD4 memory, two CD8 naive and one CD8 memory. Study findings and constraints: As a rule, naive subsets had a larger estimated richness than memory subsets.

CD45RO-negative, CCR7-positively selected cells formed the naive CD8 fraction, excluding terminally differentiated effector memory CD45RA+ cells. Each donor was a Caucasian adult residing in Nashville, Tennessee. This table comes from immunoSEQ multiplex PCR, and its TCRdb copy is limited to in-frame clones, with some not included. The table lists roughly 2,000,000 clones, just under 95% of them singletons. CDR1 is GTSNPN and CDR2 is SVGIG in the germline V gene (reference sequence). This CDR3 region has 16 residues. The V and J ends lost 2 bases and 4 bases, in that order; junction bases with no gene match: 11.

The rearrangement links TRBV30 to TRBJ2-1; 7 bases agree with TRBD2. Sequenced input: naive CD8+ T cells sorted from blood. This clonotype was sampled from a man between 18 and 29 years old in good health. This chain's CDR3 is CAWSTRYLAEYNEQFF. The DNA of the CDR3 is TGTGCCTGGAGTACGCGTTACCTAGCGGAATACAATGAGCAGTTCTTC.